The rows below give T cell receptor beta chains drawn from one sample of a study of neurological immune-mediated disorders. TCRdb recomputed calls from the 5' RACE reads with MiXCR, one row per CDR3 protein. The sample lists about 66,000 distinct CDR3 sequences; roughly 3.9% were seen once. Material: PBMCs. These receptors were obtained from a man aged 25 to 45 with multiple sclerosis. Both conserved end residues are part of each CDR3. The D gene is left open where the match is weak. A clone size is listed for some rows: how often the clone was seen (once, few, many), or a class if it is expanded.

clone size: many
D gene: .
V gene: TRBV20-1
J gene: TRBJ2-2
CDR3 DNA: TGCAGTGCTAGAGAGGGAACAGGGAACACCGGGGAGCTGTTTTTT
CDR3 protein: CSAREGTGNTGELFF

clone size: many
D gene: TRBD2
V gene: TRBV11-2
J gene: TRBJ2-2
CDR3 DNA: TGTGCCAGCAGCTTAGTCCAGCGGGGGACCGGGGAGCTGTTTTTT
CDR3 protein: CASSLVQRGTGELFF

clone size: .
D gene: TRBD1
V gene: TRBV19
J gene: TRBJ2-7
CDR3 DNA: TGTGCCAGTAGTATGTTTCGACAGGGGCGTCACGAGCAGTACTTC
CDR3 protein: CASSMFRQGRHEQYF

clone size: many
D gene: .
V gene: TRBV7-9
J gene: TRBJ2-7
CDR3 DNA: TGTGCCAGCAACAATGGGGGACGAACCTACGAGCAGTACTTC
CDR3 protein: CASNNGGRTYEQYF

clone size: .
D gene: .
V gene: TRBV20-1
J gene: TRBJ2-1
CDR3 DNA: TGCAGTGCTAGAGATACCGGGGCTACCTTGGATGAGCAGTTCTTC
CDR3 protein: CSARDTGATLDEQFF

clone size: many
D gene: TRBD1
V gene: TRBV29-1
J gene: TRBJ2-7
CDR3 DNA: TGCAGCGCTCAAGACAGGGCCTCCTACGAGCAGTACTTC
CDR3 protein: CSAQDRASYEQYF

clone size: few
D gene: .
V gene: TRBV6-1
J gene: TRBJ1-5
CDR3 DNA: TGTGCCAGCAGTGAAGCGTATCGGGCAGACTATCAGCCCCAGCATTTT
CDR3 protein: CASSEAYRADYQPQHF

clone size: .
D gene: TRBD1
V gene: TRBV6-5
J gene: TRBJ1-4
CDR3 DNA: TGTGCCAGCAGTTACTCCCAGGGACAGAATACGAATGAAAAACTGTTTTTT
CDR3 protein: CASSYSQGQNTNEKLFF

clone size: many
D gene: .
V gene: TRBV7-2
J gene: TRBJ2-5
CDR3 DNA: TGTGCCAGCAGCTTAGAGGGGCAGGACCAAGAGACCCAGTACTTC
CDR3 protein: CASSLEGQDQETQYF

clone size: many
D gene: TRBD2
V gene: TRBV12-3/TRBV12-4
J gene: TRBJ2-3
CDR3 DNA: TGTGCCAGCAGTCCGCGACTAGCGGGGGGGGCAGATACGCAGTATTTT
CDR3 protein: CASSPRLAGGADTQYF

clone size: many
D gene: TRBD1
V gene: TRBV5-1
J gene: TRBJ2-7
CDR3 DNA: TGCGCCAGCAGCTTGCGGACAGGTTTCTCCTACGAGCAGTACTTC
CDR3 protein: CASSLRTGFSYEQYF

clone size: many
D gene: .
V gene: TRBV20-1
J gene: TRBJ2-3
CDR3 DNA: TGCAGTGCTCATGGCTGGGGAGGCACAGATACGCAGTATTTT
CDR3 protein: CSAHGWGGTDTQYF

clone size: few
D gene: .
V gene: TRBV4-3
J gene: TRBJ2-1
CDR3 DNA: TGCGCCAGCAGCGTGCGACAGTGGAATGAGCAGTTCTTC
CDR3 protein: CASSVRQWNEQFF